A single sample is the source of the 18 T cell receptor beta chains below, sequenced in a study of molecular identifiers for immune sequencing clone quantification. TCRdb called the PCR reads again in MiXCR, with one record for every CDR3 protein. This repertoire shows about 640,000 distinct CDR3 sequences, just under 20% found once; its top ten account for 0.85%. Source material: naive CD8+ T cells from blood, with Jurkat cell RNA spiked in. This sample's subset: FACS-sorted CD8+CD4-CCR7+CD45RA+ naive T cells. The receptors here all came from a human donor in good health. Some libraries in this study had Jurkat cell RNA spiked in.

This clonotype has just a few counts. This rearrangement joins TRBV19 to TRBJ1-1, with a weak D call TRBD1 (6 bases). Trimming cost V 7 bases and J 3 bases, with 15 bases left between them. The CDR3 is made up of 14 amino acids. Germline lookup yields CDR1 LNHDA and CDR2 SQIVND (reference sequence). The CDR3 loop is CASTPLQGHTEAFF. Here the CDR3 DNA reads TGTGCCAGTACCCCATTACAGGGCCACACTGAAGCTTTCTTT.

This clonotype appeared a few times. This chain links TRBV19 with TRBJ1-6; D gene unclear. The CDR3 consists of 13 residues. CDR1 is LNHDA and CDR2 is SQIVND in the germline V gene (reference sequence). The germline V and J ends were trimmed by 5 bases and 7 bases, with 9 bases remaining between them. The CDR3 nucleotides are TGTGCCAGTAGTCCTGAGAGGAATTCACCCCTCCACTTT. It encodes CASSPERNSPLHF.

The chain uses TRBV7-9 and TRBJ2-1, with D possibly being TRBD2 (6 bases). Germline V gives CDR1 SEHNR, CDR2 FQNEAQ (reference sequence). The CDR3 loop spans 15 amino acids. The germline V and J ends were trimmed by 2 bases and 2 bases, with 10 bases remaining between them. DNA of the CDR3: TGTGCCAGCAGCTTACATGGCGGGGCCTACAATGAGCAGTTCTTC. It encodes CASSLHGGAYNEQFF.

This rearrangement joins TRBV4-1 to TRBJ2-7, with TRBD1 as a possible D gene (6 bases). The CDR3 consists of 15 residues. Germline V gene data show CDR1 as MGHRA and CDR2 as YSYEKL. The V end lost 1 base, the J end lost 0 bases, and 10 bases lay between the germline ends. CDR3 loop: CASSQGKGGSYEQYF. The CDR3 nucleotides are TGCGCCAGCAGCCAAGGCAAAGGGGGCTCCTACGAGCAGTACTTC.

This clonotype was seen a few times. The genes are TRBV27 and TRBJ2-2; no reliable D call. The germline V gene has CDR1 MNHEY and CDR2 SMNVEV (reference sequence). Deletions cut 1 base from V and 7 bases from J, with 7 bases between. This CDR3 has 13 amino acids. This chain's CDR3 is CASSLWIFGELFF. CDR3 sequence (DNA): TGTGCCAGCAGTTTATGGATTTTCGGGGAGCTGTTTTTT.

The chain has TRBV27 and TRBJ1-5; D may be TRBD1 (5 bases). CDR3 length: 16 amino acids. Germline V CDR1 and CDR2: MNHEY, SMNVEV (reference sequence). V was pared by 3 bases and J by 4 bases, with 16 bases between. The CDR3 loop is CASSFLAPGGNQPQHF. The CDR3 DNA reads TGTGCCAGCAGTTTCCTGGCTCCCGGGGGGAATCAGCCCCAGCATTTT.

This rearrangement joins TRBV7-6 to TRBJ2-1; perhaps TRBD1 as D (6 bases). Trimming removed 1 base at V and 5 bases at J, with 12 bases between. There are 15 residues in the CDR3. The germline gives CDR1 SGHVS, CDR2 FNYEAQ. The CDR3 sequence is CASSLDLTGDNEQFF. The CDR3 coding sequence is TGTGCCAGCAGCTTAGATCTGACAGGAGACAATGAGCAGTTCTTC.

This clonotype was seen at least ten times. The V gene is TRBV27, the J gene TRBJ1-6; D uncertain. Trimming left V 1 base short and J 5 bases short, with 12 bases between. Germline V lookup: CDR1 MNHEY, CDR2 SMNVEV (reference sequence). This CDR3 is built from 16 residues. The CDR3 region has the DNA TGTGCCAGCAGTTTATTTGAAGCAAATCATAATTCACCCCTCCACTTT. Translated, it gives CASSLFEANHNSPLHF.

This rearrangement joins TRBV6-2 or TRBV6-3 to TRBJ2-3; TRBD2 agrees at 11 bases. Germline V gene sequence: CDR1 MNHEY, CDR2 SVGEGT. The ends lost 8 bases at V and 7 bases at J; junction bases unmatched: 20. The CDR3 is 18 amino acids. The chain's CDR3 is CASVENTGTSGAAHTQYF. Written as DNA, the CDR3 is TGTGCCAGCGTCGAAAACACCGGGACTAGCGGTGCGGCCCATACGCAGTATTTT.

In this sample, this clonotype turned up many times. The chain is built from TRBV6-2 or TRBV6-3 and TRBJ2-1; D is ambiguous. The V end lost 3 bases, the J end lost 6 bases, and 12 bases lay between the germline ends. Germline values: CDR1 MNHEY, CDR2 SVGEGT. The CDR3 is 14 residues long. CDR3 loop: CASSYGIVSNEQFF. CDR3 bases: TGTGCCAGCAGTTATGGGATAGTTAGCAATGAGCAGTTCTTC.

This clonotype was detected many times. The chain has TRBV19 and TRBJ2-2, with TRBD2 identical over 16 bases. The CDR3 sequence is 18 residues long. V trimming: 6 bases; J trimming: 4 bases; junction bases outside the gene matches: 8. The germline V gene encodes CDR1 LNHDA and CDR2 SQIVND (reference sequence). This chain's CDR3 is CASSFGTSGREATGELFF. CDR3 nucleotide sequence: TGTGCCAGTAGCTTCGGGACTAGCGGGAGGGAGGCCACCGGGGAGCTGTTTTTT. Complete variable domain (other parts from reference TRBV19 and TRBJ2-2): DGGITQSPKYLFRKEGQNVTLSCEQNLNHDAMYWYRQDPGQGLRLIYYSQIVNDFQKGDIAEGYSVSREKKESFPLTVTSAQKNPTAFYLCASSFGTSGREATGELFFGEGSRLTVL.

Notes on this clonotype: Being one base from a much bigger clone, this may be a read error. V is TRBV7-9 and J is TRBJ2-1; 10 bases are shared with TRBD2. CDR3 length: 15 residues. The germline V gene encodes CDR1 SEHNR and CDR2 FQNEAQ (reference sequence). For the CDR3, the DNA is TGTACCAGCAGCTTATCTAGCGGGAGCCTCAATGAGCAGTTCTTC. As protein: CTSSLSSGSLNEQFF.

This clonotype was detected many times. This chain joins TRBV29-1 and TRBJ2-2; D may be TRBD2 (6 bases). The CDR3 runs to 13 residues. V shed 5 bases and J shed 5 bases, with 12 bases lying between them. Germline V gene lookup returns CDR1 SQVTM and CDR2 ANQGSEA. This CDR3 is CSVLGGWTGELFF. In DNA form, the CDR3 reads TGCAGCGTTCTGGGAGGATGGACCGGGGAGCTGTTTTTT.

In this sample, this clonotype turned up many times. DNA of the CDR3: TGTGCCAGCAGCTTGAGTGCGGATGAGCAGTTCTTC. The encoded protein is CASSLSADEQFF. The chain couples TRBV7-9 to TRBJ2-1; D unclear. The V gene's germline CDR1 is SEHNR and CDR2 FQNEAQ (reference sequence). CDR3 length: 12 amino acids. V was cut by 3 bases and J by 8 bases, with 8 bases left in between.

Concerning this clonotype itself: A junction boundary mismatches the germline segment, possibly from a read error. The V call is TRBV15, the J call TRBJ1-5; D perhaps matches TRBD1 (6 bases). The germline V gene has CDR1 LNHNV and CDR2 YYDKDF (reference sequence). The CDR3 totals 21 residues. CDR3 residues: CAISREGVVGHDTYSNQPQHF. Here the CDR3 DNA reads TGTGCCATCAGCAGAGAGGGGGTCGTGGGACACGACACTTATAGCAATCAGCCCCAGCATTTT.

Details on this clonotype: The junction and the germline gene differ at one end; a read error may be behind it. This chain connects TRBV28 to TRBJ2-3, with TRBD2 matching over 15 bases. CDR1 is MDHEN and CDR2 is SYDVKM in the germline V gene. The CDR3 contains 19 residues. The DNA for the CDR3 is TGTGCCAGCAGACCGTTCGGGACTAGCGGGAGGTGGGGGACAGGTACGCAGTATTTT. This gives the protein CASRPFGTSGRWGTGTQYF.

The CDR3 sequence is CASSTFTGELFF. The CDR3 region has the DNA TGTGCCAGCAGCACTTTCACCGGGGAGCTGTTTTTT. This chain uses TRBV7-9 with TRBJ2-2; D is undetermined. Trimming pared 5 bases from V and 4 bases from J, leaving 5 bases between. The germline gives CDR1 SEHNR, CDR2 FQNEAQ (reference sequence). The CDR3 is 12 amino acids.

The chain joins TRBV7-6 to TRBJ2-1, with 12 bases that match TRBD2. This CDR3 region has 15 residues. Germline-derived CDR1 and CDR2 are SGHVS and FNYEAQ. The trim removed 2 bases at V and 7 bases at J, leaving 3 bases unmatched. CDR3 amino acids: CASSLLAGGKNEQFF. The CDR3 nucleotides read TGTGCCAGCAGCTTACTAGCGGGAGGGAAAAATGAGCAGTTCTTC.